The clone carrying this T cell receptor (beta chain) was found a few times. The antigen remains undetermined. Each CDR3 protein is one row after TCRdb ran MiXCR on the RACE reads. The top ten clones hold approximately 1.5% of a sample with tens of thousands of distinct CDR3 sequences, 11% of them seen once. Germline V CDR1 and CDR2: DFQATT, SNEGSKA (reference sequence). Trimming at V came to 6 bases and at J to 5 bases, leaving 8 bases not matched to a gene. The CDR3 sequence is 14 residues long. The record originates from a study of human T cells and chemical hapten exposure. Looking at the study overall: During the approximately 25-week study period, patients had diphenylcyclopropenone applied to the scalp every week. Study-wide results and caveats: Expanded TCRs formed significantly more large CDR3 similarity clusters than controls.

Time point defined: patch test 3, about 24 weeks after DPC sensitization. The treatment: therapeutic diphenylcyclopropenone sensitization with weekly scalp DPC. This sample comprised whole blood, obtained in connection with sensitization to the hapten diphenylcyclopropenone (DPC). The V and J genes are TRBV20-1 and TRBJ2-3; 10 nucleotides agree with TRBD2. This sequence was found in a woman aged 45 to 65 with alopecia areata. Some clones in this sample may be carry-over from other donors' samples. CDR3 protein: CSAPLAGAGDTQYF. The CDR3 DNA sequence: TGCAGTGCACCTCTAGCGGGAGCAGGAGATACGCAGTATTTT.